This T cell receptor (beta chain) was sequenced for a study of blood T cell repertoires in COVID-19. Study summary: Samples of COVID-19 (acute and convalescent) were obtained from the United States, Italy and Spain. Sources were T cells, B-cell-depleted T cells, or PBMCs; the material itself was cDNA or gDNA.

Assay: immunoSEQ multiplex PCR; the TCRdb copy retains only in-frame clones and omits some. The sample records roughly 78,000 clones, roughly 91% being singletons. Germline V gene lookup returns CDR1 SQVTM and CDR2 ANQGSEA. The V gene end was trimmed by 7 bases and the J gene end by 2 bases; junction bases not matched to a gene: 4. CDR3 size: 12 residues. The sequence came from a man aged 60-69 years with acute or convalescent COVID-19. The sequenced material came from peripheral blood. J is TRBJ1-2 and V is TRBV29-1; 7 bases line up with TRBD1. The CDR3 DNA sequence: TGCAGCGCCGACAGGGCCAACTATGGCTACACCTTC. It yields the protein CSADRANYGYTF.